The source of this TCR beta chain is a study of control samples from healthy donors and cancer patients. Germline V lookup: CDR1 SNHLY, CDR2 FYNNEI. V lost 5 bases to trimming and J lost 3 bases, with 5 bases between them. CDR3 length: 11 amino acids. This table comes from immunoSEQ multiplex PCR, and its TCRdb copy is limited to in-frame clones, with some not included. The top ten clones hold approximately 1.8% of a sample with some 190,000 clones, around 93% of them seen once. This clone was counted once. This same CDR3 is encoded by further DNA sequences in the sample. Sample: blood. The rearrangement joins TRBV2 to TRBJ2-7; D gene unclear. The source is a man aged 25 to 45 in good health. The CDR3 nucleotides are TGTGCCAGCAGTTTGAGCTACGAGCAGTACTTC. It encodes CASSLSYEQYF.